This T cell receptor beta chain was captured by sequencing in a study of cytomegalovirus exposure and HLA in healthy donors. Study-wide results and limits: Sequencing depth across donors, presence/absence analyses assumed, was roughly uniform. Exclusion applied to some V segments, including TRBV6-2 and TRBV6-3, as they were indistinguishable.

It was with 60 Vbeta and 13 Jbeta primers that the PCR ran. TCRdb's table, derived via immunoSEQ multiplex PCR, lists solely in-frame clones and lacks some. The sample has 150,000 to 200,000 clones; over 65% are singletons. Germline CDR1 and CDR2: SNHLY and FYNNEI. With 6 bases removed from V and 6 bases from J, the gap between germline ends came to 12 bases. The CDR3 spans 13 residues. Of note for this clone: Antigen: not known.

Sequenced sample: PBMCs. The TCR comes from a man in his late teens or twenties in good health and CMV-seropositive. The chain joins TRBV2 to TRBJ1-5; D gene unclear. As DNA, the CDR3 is TGTGCCAGCAGCCCCGGGGAGGGTCAGCCCCAGCATTTT. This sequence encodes CASSPGEGQPQHF.